Given below is one T cell receptor beta chain in context. The data stem from a study of blood T cell repertoires in COVID-19. The CDR3 is made up of 14 amino acids. Germline CDR1 and CDR2: MNHEY and SVGAGI. Trimming took 6 bases from V and 3 from J; bases not matched to a gene: 7. The Seattle patients joined while their infection was active and were tracked longitudinally afterward. Profiling relied on immunoSEQ multiplex PCR, and the TCRdb table lists in-frame clones only, not all of them. In the table there are about 300,000 clones, over 85% of which are singletons. The receptor comes from a woman in her 30s with COVID-19, enrolled during active disease. Sequencing was carried out using peripheral blood. The chain has TRBV6-5 and TRBJ2-7, with 8 bases fitting TRBD1. The DNA of the CDR3 is TGTGCCAGCAGCATCTCAACAGGGGGCTACGAGCAGTACGTC. Translating gives CASSISTGGYEQYV.